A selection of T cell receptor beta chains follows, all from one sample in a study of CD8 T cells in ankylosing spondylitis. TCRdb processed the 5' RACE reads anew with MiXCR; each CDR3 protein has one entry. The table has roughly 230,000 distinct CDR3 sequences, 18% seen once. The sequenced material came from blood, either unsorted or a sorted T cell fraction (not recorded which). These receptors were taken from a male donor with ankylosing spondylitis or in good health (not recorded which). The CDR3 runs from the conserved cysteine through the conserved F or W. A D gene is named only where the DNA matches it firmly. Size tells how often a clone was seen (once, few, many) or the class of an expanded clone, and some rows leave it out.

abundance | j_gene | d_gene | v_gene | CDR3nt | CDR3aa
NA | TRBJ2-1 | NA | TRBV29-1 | TGCAGCGTTGAAGATCGTGTGGGGGAGCAGTTCTTC | CSVEDRVGEQFF
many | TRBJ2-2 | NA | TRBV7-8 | TGTGCCAGCAGCTTAGATATCCCCGGGGAGCTGTTTTTT | CASSLDIPGELFF
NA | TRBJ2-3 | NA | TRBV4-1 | TGCGCCAGCAGCCGATTCCCTTGGACAGTCTCGCAGTATTTT | CASSRFPWTVSQYF
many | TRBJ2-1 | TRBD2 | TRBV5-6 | TGTGCCAGCAGCCACCCTGCGGGAGCGGGACCTTACAATGAGCAGTTCTTC | CASSHPAGAGPYNEQFF
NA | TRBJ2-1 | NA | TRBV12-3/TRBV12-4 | TGTGCCAGCAGCCCTCTCACAGAATACAATGAGCAGTTCTTC | CASSPLTEYNEQFF
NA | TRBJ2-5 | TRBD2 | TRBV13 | TGTGCCAGCAGCTTACGAACTAGCGGAGTTTACCAAGAGACCCAGTACTTC | CASSLRTSGVYQETQYF
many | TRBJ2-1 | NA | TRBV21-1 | TGTGCCAGCTTCCGAGCGGGAGTGTCGGGTGAGCAGTTCTTC | CASFRAGVSGEQFF
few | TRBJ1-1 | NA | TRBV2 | TGTGCCAGCAGCGCCACACCCGGGACCGCGAACACTGAAGCTTTCTTT | CASSATPGTANTEAFF
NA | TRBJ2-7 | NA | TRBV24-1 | TGTGCCACCAGTGGTCTCGGCAGTAGCGGAGGAGGAGACCCGTACTTC | CATSGLGSSGGGDPYF
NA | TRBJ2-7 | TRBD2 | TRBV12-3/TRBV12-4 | TGTGCCAGCAGTTCTAGCGGGAGAGTCGACGAGCAGTACTTC | CASSSSGRVDEQYF
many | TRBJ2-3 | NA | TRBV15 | TGTGCCACCAGCAGCAGCCTACCGGAACGGGGCGGGGCTAGCACAGATACGCAGTATTTT | CATSSSLPERGGASTDTQYF
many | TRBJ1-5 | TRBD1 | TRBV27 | TGTGCCAGCAGCTTGACAGGGGTCAATCAGCCCCAGCATTTT | CASSLTGVNQPQHF
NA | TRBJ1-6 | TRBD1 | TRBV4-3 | TGCGCCAGCAGCCACCGGACAGGTCCCCTCCACTTT | CASSHRTGPLHF
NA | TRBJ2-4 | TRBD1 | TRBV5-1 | TGCGCCAGCAGCCCCCCGAGGACAGGGGACGCCAAAAACATTCAGTACTTC | CASSPPRTGDAKNIQYF
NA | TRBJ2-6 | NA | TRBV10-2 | TGCGCCAGCAGTGAGTCGCTAACGTGGACAGCTGGGGCCAACGTCCTGACTTTC | CASSESLTWTAGANVLTF
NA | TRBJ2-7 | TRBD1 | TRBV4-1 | TGCGCCAGCAGTTTCCCGCCAGGGGGCCTTCTCTTCGAGCAGTACTTC | CASSFPPGGLLFEQYF
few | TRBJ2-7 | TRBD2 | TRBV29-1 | TGCAGCGTTGAGGCCCTAGCGGGAGGAAACCCCCACGAGCAGTACTTC | CSVEALAGGNPHEQYF
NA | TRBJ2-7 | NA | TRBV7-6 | TGTGCCAGCAGCAAACCGGGGAGCTACGAGCAGTACTTC | CASSKPGSYEQYF
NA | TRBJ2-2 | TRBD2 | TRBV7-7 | TGTGCTAGCAGTCCTACTAGCGACTTTTTTCCCGGGGAGCTGTTTTTT | CASSPTSDFFPGELFF
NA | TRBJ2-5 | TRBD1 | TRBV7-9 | TGTGCCAGCAGCTCCTCGGGACAGCAAGAGACCCAGTACTTC | CASSSSGQQETQYF
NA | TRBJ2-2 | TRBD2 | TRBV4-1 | TGCGCCAGCAGCCACCCTCGGGGGGAGGTTGCGAACACCGGGGAGCTGTTTTTT | CASSHPRGEVANTGELFF
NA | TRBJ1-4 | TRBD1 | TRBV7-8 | TGTGCCAGCAGCCGGACAGGCACAGCGGCTAATGAAAAACTGTTTTTT | CASSRTGTAANEKLFF
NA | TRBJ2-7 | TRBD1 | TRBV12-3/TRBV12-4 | TGTGCCAGCACCGTGACAGGGGGGTTATGGGAGCAGTACTTC | CASTVTGGLWEQYF
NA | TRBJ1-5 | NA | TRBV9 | TGTGCCAGCAGCGTAGGAGGTTATCGCAATCAGCCCCAGCATTTT | CASSVGGYRNQPQHF
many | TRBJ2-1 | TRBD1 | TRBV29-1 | TGCAGCGTTGAAGAGGAGGGACAGGTGTCACTTAAGCAGTTCTTC | CSVEEEGQVSLKQFF
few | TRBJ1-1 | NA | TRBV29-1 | TGCAGCGTCGGAGGGGATAACACTGAAGCTTTCTTT | CSVGGDNTEAFF
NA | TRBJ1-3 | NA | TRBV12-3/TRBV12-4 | TGTGCCAGCAGCCTGACAGCCTCTGGAAACACCATATATTTT | CASSLTASGNTIYF
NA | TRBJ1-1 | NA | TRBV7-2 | TGTGCCAGCAGCTACATTACGGAGAACACTGAAGCTTTCTTT | CASSYITENTEAFF
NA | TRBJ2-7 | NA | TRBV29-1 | TGCAGCGCCGAGGACGGGTCCTACGAGCAGTACTTC | CSAEDGSYEQYF
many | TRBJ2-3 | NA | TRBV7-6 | TGTGCCAGCAGCTGGGGCGGATCAGATACGCAGTATTTT | CASSWGGSDTQYF
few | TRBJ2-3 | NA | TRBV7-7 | TGTGCTAGCAGCTCAGACTGGGGAGATACGCAGTATTTT | CASSSDWGDTQYF
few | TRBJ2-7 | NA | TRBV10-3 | TGTGCCATCAGTGAGCCGGGACTCAGGCCCTACGAGCAGTACTTC | CAISEPGLRPYEQYF
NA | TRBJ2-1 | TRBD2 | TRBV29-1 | TGCAGCGTTGCAGGAGGGGGACTAGCGGGAGCGGCGTACAATGAGCAGTTCTTC | CSVAGGGLAGAAYNEQFF
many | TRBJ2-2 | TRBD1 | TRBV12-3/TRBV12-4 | TGTGCCAGCAGCCCGACAGGGGGCAGAGGCGGGGAGCTGTTTTTT | CASSPTGGRGGELFF
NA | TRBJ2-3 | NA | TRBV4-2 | TGTGCCAGCAGCCACTCGGAGCAAAATCCCACAGATACGCAGTATTTT | CASSHSEQNPTDTQYF
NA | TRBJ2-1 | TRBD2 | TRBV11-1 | TGTGCCAGCAGCTTATTCGGGTCGGGACTAAACAATGAGCAGTTCTTC | CASSLFGSGLNNEQFF
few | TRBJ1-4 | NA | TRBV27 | TGTGCCAGCAAAGGGGTTGTGGAAAAACTGTTTTTT | CASKGVVEKLFF
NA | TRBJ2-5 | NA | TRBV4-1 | TGCGCCAGCAGCCTTGCAGGGGACGGGACCCAGTACTTC | CASSLAGDGTQYF
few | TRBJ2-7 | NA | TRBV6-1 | TGTGCCAGCAGTGACTGGGGGACATCCTACGAGCAGTACTTC | CASSDWGTSYEQYF
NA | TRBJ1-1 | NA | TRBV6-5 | TGTGCCAGCAGTTACAATCCGGCCACGAACACTGAAGCTTTCTTT | CASSYNPATNTEAFF
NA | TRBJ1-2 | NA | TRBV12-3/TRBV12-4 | TGTGCCAGCAGTTTGTTCCGGGCGAGAGGCTACACCTTC | CASSLFRARGYTF
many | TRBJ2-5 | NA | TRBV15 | TGTGCCACCACCGTGGGTCGGGGTTCTATGGAAGAGACCCAGTACTTC | CATTVGRGSMEETQYF
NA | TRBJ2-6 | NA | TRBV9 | TGTGCCAGCAGCGTAGGAGGCCCTGGGGCCAACGTCCTGACTTTC | CASSVGGPGANVLTF
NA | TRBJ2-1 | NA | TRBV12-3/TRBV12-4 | TGTGCCAGCAGTTTACCGGGAACCTACAATGAGCAGTTCTTC | CASSLPGTYNEQFF
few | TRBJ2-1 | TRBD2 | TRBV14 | TGTGCCAGCAGCTTCCCGGGACTATCCCACAATGAGCAGTTCTTC | CASSFPGLSHNEQFF
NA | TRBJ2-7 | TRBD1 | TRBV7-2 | TGTGCCAGCAGCGGCCGGGACAGGTTTTTCGAGCAGTACTTC | CASSGRDRFFEQYF
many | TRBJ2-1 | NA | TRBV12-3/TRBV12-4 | TGTGCCAGCAGTTTAACGGGCTCCTACAATGAGCAGTTCTTC | CASSLTGSYNEQFF
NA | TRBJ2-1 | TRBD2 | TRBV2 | TGTGCCAGCAGGGGACTAGCGGACAATGAGCAGTTCTTC | CASRGLADNEQFF
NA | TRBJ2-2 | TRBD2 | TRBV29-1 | TGCAGCGGGGAGGGCCGAGACACCGGGGAGCTGTTTTTT | CSGEGRDTGELFF
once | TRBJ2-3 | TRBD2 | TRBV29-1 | TGCAGCGTTGGTTATATTTGGGCTAGCGGGAGGATCACAGATACGCAGTATTTT | CSVGYIWASGRITDTQYF